These 10 T cell receptor beta chains came from one sample sequenced in a study of T-cell reconstitution after alpha-beta-depleted transplantation in children. Unique molecular identifiers were used in preparing the TCRbeta library. TCRdb processed the PCR reads anew with MiXCR; each CDR3 protein has one entry. The top ten hold 3.5% to 4.5% of the sample, which has about 350,000 distinct CDR3 sequences, roughly 13% seen once. The sample was PBMCs, taken from the stem cell graft. Receptor source: a human donor who donated a stem cell graft to a child with Fanconi anemia.

The chain combines TRBV5-1 with TRBJ2-7, with 7 positions matching TRBD1. CDR1 SGHRS and CDR2 YFSETQ come from the germline V gene. The junction had 7 bases not matched to a gene; V was cut back by 4 bases and J by 6 bases. The CDR3 sequence is 13 residues long. CDR3 in DNA: TGCGCCAGCAGCGCCACAGGGGACGGCGAGCAGTACGTC. It yields the protein CASSATGDGEQYV.

V gene TRBV30 combines with J gene TRBJ1-5, with D uncertain. Between the trimmed V and J ends, which lost 3 bases and 0 bases, there was a span of 18 bases. The CDR3 spans 17 residues. Per the germline V gene, CDR1 is GTSNPN and CDR2 is SVGIG (reference sequence). The CDR3 DNA sequence: TGTGCCTGGAGCGGACCCTCCTTCGAATATAGCAATCAGCCCCAGCATTTT. Protein product: CAWSGPSFEYSNQPQHF.

This clonotype was counted ten times or more. The rearrangement uses TRBV20-1 and TRBJ1-6, with D uncertain. Germline V gives CDR1 DFQATT, CDR2 SNEGSKA (reference sequence). Trimming left V 6 bases short and J 8 bases short, with 11 bases between. The CDR3 totals 12 residues. The CDR3 spells CSAGLSDSPLHF. The CDR3 DNA is TGCAGTGCGGGTCTGTCGGATTCACCCCTCCACTTT.

The gene calls are TRBV5-4 and TRBJ2-1, with D possibly matching TRBD2 (6 bases). Per germline, CDR1 SGHNT and CDR2 YYREEE (reference sequence). Trimming stripped 2 bases from V and 0 bases from J, with 12 bases between. This CDR3 comprises 16 residues. CDR3 amino acids: CASSFGGYVSYNEQFF. Here the CDR3 DNA reads TGTGCCAGCAGCTTTGGGGGGTACGTCTCCTACAATGAGCAGTTCTTC.

The gene calls are TRBV6-2 or TRBV6-3 and TRBJ1-2; the match to TRBD1 covers 7 bases. The CDR3 has 16 residues. The ends lost 4 bases at V and 4 bases at J; junction bases unmatched: 12. Germline values: CDR1 MNHEY, CDR2 SVGEGT. The CDR3 DNA follows: TGTGCCAGCAGTTCCATCCCGGCGACAGGGTTCTATGGCTACACCTTC. Its protein is CASSSIPATGFYGYTF.

This clonotype showed up many times. CDR3 bases: TGTGCCAGCTCGCCAGGAATCGGATCCGGGGAGCTGTTTTTT. Protein sequence: CASSPGIGSGELFF. The chain employs TRBV12-3 or TRBV12-4 and TRBJ2-2, with no clear D. The CDR3 covers 14 residues. V was shortened by 8 bases and J by 6 bases, with 16 bases between the two germline ends.

This clonotype was seen a few times. J is TRBJ2-1 and V is TRBV4-3; no definite D call. CDR3 size: 14 residues. Germline CDR1 and CDR2: LGHNA and YSLEER. V lost 0 bases and J 8 bases, leaving 11 bases between the germline ends. CDR3 in DNA: TGCGCCAGCAGCCAAGATTCCCGTAGGTATGAGCAGTTCTTC. Residues: CASSQDSRRYEQFF.

The chain couples TRBV7-9 to TRBJ2-3; a weak D match, TRBD2 (6 bases). V lost 11 bases and J 1 base, leaving 10 bases between the germline ends. Per germline, CDR1 SEHNR and CDR2 FQNEAQ (reference sequence). The CDR3 has 12 residues. CDR3 sequence (DNA): TGTGCCGGAGGGCCGCGCACAGATACGCAGTATTTT. Its protein product is CAGGPRTDTQYF.

In this sample, this clonotype turned up many times. Here the CDR3 reads CASSSSGAADTQYF. CDR3 nucleotides: TGTGCCAGCAGCTCCTCAGGCGCGGCAGATACGCAGTATTTT. The chain couples TRBV5-5 to TRBJ2-3, with D unclear. Trimming shortened V by 3 bases and J by 4 bases, and 12 bases separated the two germline ends. This CDR3 is 14 amino acids long. Germline V gene lookup returns CDR1 SGHKS and CDR2 YYEKEE (reference sequence).

This clonotype showed up just a few times. The chain carries TRBV5-1 and TRBJ1-6; 8 bases agree with TRBD1. The CDR3 runs to 16 residues. The junction had 9 bases not matched to a gene; V was cut back by 0 bases and J by 10 bases. Germline values: CDR1 SGHRS, CDR2 YFSETQ. CDR3: CASSLETGAGVSPLHF. CDR3 nucleotides: TGCGCCAGCAGCTTGGAGACAGGGGCCGGGGTCTCACCCCTCCACTTT.